A single sample is the source of the 13 T cell receptor beta chains below, sequenced in a study of vaccination effects on CD4 cells after COVID-19. Repertoires were generated with immunoSEQ multiplex PCR, while TCRdb's copy carries only in-frame clones and drops some. The table has about 71,000 clones, about 80% seen once. CD4+ T cells specific for antigen were expanded with viral peptide pools by the ViraFEST assay before sequencing. Isolation of CD4+ T cells took place after 10 to 11 days of culture. Prior SARS-CoV-2 infection was absent in the vaccine recipients, as shown by negative nucleocapsid antibodies. These receptors have no known antigen. Source: CD4+ T cells from PBMCs cultured with SARS-CoV-2 spike peptides, taken before COVID-19 vaccination. Receptors originate from a human donor who received a COVID-19 vaccine.

In this sample, this clone turned up a few times. This chain links TRBV2 with TRBJ2-2, with a weak D call TRBD1 (6 bases). The V gene lost 5 bases and the J gene lost 0 bases, with 13 bases spanning the gap. CDR3 length: 16 residues. CDR1 is SNHLY and CDR2 is FYNNEI in the germline V gene. The CDR3 sequence is CASSRDTLSNTGELFF. The DNA of the CDR3 is TGTGCCAGCAGTAGGGACACTCTATCGAACACCGGGGAGCTGTTTTTT.

This chain links TRBV3-1 (or the pseudogene TRBV3-2) with TRBJ2-7, with 8 bases fitting TRBD2. In germline, CDR1 is LGHDT, CDR2 YNNKEL (reference sequence). After removal of 4 bases from V and 1 base from J, the junction contained 3 bases not matched to a gene. The CDR3 runs 14 residues. The CDR3 DNA sequence: TGTGCCAGCAGCCCGGGACTAGTATCCTACGAGCAGTACGTC. It is translated as CASSPGLVSYEQYV.

V gene TRBV19 combines with J gene TRBJ1-4; possibly TRBD1 for D (5 bases). V was trimmed by 5 bases and J by 4 bases, leaving 11 bases between them. CDR1 is LNHDA and CDR2 is SQIVND in the germline V gene (reference sequence). The CDR3 covers 14 residues. DNA of the CDR3: TGTGCCAGTAGTTTGACAGTTAATAATGAAAAACTGTTTTTT. Translated, it gives CASSLTVNNEKLFF.

For this clone: Mismatch with germline at one junction end may stem from a read error. The chain uses TRBV24-1 and TRBJ1-5, with unresolved D. From germline, CDR1 is KGHDR and CDR2 SFDVKD. The CDR3 extends over 12 amino acids. The CDR3: CATSDSEGRWDF. In nucleotides, the CDR3 is TGTGCCACCAGTGATTCGGAAGGGCGCTGGGATTTT.

CDR3: CASKKGYGSPLHF. The CDR3 DNA sequence: TGTGCCAGCAAGAAGGGTTATGGTTCACCCCTCCACTTT. The V gene is TRBV2, the J gene TRBJ1-6, with D hard to call. The germline CDR1 and CDR2 sequences are SNHLY and FYNNEI. There are 13 residues in the CDR3. Trimming pared 7 bases from V and 9 bases from J, leaving 13 bases between.

The chain combines TRBV5-1 with TRBJ1-4; 8 bases map to TRBD1. This CDR3 has 14 residues. V gave up 4 bases and J gave up 10 bases; unmatched junction bases: 9. Looked up from germline, CDR1 is SGHRS and CDR2 is YFSETQ. For the CDR3, the DNA is TGCGCCAGCAGCACCGACAGGGGATACGGAAAACTGTTTTTT. Its protein is CASSTDRGYGKLFF. The whole variable domain, filled in from reference TRBV5-1 and TRBJ1-4, reads KAGVTQTPRYLIKTRGQQVTLSCSPISGHRSVSWYQQTPGQGLQFLFEYFSETQRNKGNFPGRFSGRQFSNSRSEMNVSTLELGDSALYLCASSTDRGYGKLFFGSGTQLSVL.

In its sample, this clone was seen once. The chain links TRBV30 to TRBJ2-2; no reliable D call. The CDR3 covers 14 residues. Trimming stripped 1 base from V and 4 bases from J, with 10 bases between. The germline gives CDR1 GTSNPN, CDR2 SVGIG (reference sequence). The CDR3 DNA sequence: TGTGCCTGGAGTGAGATTAGCCCCACCGGGGAGCTGTTTTTT. This sequence encodes CAWSEISPTGELFF.

This chain joins TRBV30 and TRBJ2-4, with D unresolved. The length of the CDR3 is 14 residues. Germline CDR1 reads GTSNPN; CDR2 reads SVGIG (reference sequence). Trimming stripped 0 bases from V and 1 base from J, with 7 bases between. CDR3 residues: CAWSVTGAKNIQYF. The DNA for the CDR3 is TGTGCCTGGAGTGTAACCGGGGCCAAAAACATTCAGTACTTC.

The chain uses TRBV24-1 and TRBJ2-2, with D possibly called TRBD1 or TRBD2 (7 bases each). This CDR3 is 16 amino acids long. CDR1 is KGHDR and CDR2 is SFDVKD in the germline V gene. With 5 bases removed from V and 2 bases from J, the gap between germline ends came to 14 bases. This CDR3 reads CATSVHRGLNTGELFF. In DNA, the CDR3 is TGTGCCACCAGTGTCCACAGGGGACTAAACACCGGGGAGCTGTTTTTT.

This clone has a single count. The rearrangement links TRBV5-1 to TRBJ2-5; no clear D. This CDR3 region has 15 residues. Germline values: CDR1 SGHRS, CDR2 YFSETQ. V was pared by 0 bases and J by 5 bases, with 14 bases between. The CDR3 loop reads CASSLGEGKRETQYF. CDR3 DNA sequence: TGCGCCAGCAGCTTGGGTGAAGGGAAGAGGGAGACCCAGTACTTC.

The rearrangement links TRBV18 to TRBJ2-1, with 7 positions matching TRBD1. Per the germline V gene, CDR1 is KGHSH and CDR2 is LQKENI. The CDR3 length is 15 residues. V dropped 3 bases and J dropped 6; count of bases not matched to a gene: 8. The CDR3 sequence: CASSPPTGVLNEQFF. The CDR3 coding sequence is TGTGCCAGCTCACCCCCCACAGGGGTACTCAATGAGCAGTTCTTC.

The chain couples TRBV5-1 to TRBJ1-1; D unclear. The V gene's germline CDR1 is SGHRS and CDR2 YFSETQ. The ends were cut back, 3 bases at V and 1 base at J, with 10 bases in the middle. The CDR3 extends over 14 amino acids. The CDR3 DNA follows: TGCGCCAGCAGCTGGAAGGCACCGAACACTGAAGCTTTCTTT. As protein: CASSWKAPNTEAFF.

V and J are TRBV5-1 and TRBJ2-1; 9 nucleotides match TRBD1. The CDR3 runs 15 residues. Germline trimming cut 3 bases from V and 4 bases from J; bases unmatched to any gene: 5. The germline gives CDR1 SGHRS, CDR2 YFSETQ. This CDR3 is CASSSTGGAYNEQFF. In nucleotides, the CDR3 is TGCGCCAGCAGCTCGACAGGGGGTGCATACAATGAGCAGTTCTTC. The full variable domain, with the rest looked up from reference TRBV5-1 and TRBJ2-1, is KAGVTQTPRYLIKTRGQQVTLSCSPISGHRSVSWYQQTPGQGLQFLFEYFSETQRNKGNFPGRFSGRQFSNSRSEMNVSTLELGDSALYLCASSSTGGAYNEQFFGPGTRLTVL.